The 24 T cell receptor beta chains presented below share a single source sample, sequenced in a study of cytomegalovirus exposure and HLA in healthy donors. Use of 60 Vbeta and 13 Jbeta primers characterized the PCR. Method: immunoSEQ multiplex PCR; TCRdb's copy keeps in-frame clones and lacks some. The table lists about 120,000 clones, just over 75% of them singletons, with 13% in the top ten. The source material was PBMCs. Receptors were obtained from a man aged 25 to 40 in good health and CMV-seropositive.

This chain connects TRBV27 to TRBJ1-2; 10 nucleotides match TRBD1. This CDR3 comprises 15 residues. Germline assignment: CDR1 MNHEY and CDR2 SMNVEV (reference sequence). With V trimmed by 3 bases and J by 3 bases, 4 bases remained unmatched. CDR3 loop: CASSFSGQGDYGYTF. The CDR3 DNA reads TGTGCCAGCAGTTTTTCCGGACAGGGGGACTATGGCTACACCTTC.

The genes are TRBV7-9 and TRBJ2-1, with 9 bases lining up with TRBD1. The CDR3 is made up of 15 amino acids. V gave up 1 base and J gave up 3 bases; unmatched junction bases: 1. Germline assignment: CDR1 SEHNR and CDR2 FQNEAQ (reference sequence). DNA for the CDR3: TGTGCCAGCAGCTTAGGGACAGGGGACTACAATGAGCAGTTCTTC. It is translated as CASSLGTGDYNEQFF.

This clone has just a few counts. The rearrangement links TRBV6-5 to TRBJ1-3; 7 positions agree with TRBD1. In germline, CDR1 is MNHEY, CDR2 SVGAGI. The CDR3 contains 14 residues. J gave up 8 bases and V 2 bases, and 6 bases lay outside the gene matches. The CDR3 coding sequence is TGTGCCAGCAGTTACGAACAGGGGAGAGACACCATATATTTT. Amino acids: CASSYEQGRDTIYF.

This rearrangement joins TRBV30 to TRBJ1-1; TRBD1 aligns across 7 bases. J gave up 3 bases and V 2 bases, and 3 bases lay outside the gene matches. CDR3 length: 13 residues. Germline values: CDR1 GTSNPN, CDR2 SVGIG (reference sequence). CDR3 in DNA: TGTGCCTGGAGTCGGGGACAGTACACTGAAGCTTTCTTT. This sequence encodes CAWSRGQYTEAFF.

The chain is built from TRBV11-1 and TRBJ2-1; 9 bases map to TRBD1. The CDR3 is 17 residues long. Unmatched junction bases numbered 11, after V lost 2 bases and J lost 6 bases. Germline CDR1 is SGHAT and CDR2 is FQDESV (reference sequence). The CDR3 reads CASSLKTRDRAVNEQFF. The CDR3 DNA reads TGTGCCAGCAGCTTAAAGACCCGGGACAGGGCAGTCAATGAGCAGTTCTTC.

This clone was seen only a few times. The CDR3 DNA follows: TGTGCCAGCAGACCCCAGGCAACTAATGAAAAACTGTTTTTT. It codes for CASRPQATNEKLFF. V gene TRBV27 combines with J gene TRBJ1-4; D ambiguous. Germline CDR1 is MNHEY and CDR2 is SMNVEV (reference sequence). There are 14 residues in the CDR3. V gave up 6 bases and J gave up 0 bases, with 8 bases separating them.

V and J are TRBV7-9 and TRBJ2-1; D uncertain. Trimming removed 1 base from V and 5 bases from J, with 3 bases in between. Per germline, CDR1 SEHNR and CDR2 FQNEAQ (reference sequence). The CDR3 has 12 residues. In nucleotides, the CDR3 is TGTGCCAGCAGCTTAGGAGACAATGAGCAGTTCTTC. Amino acids: CASSLGDNEQFF. The variable domain in full, completed from reference TRBV7-9 and TRBJ2-1, reads DTGVSQNPRHKITKRGQNVTFRCDPISEHNRLYWYRQTLGQGPEFLTYFQNEAQLEKSRLLSDRFSAERPKGSFSTLEIQRTEQGDSAMYLCASSLGDNEQFFGPGTRLTVL.

The table lists this clone with a count of one. J is TRBJ1-6 and V is TRBV27; D is undetermined. Germline V lookup: CDR1 MNHEY, CDR2 SMNVEV (reference sequence). The CDR3 extends over 14 amino acids. Deletions cut 5 bases from V and 8 bases from J, with 13 bases between. The CDR3 DNA reads TGTGCCAGCAGTGGCCGAGGGCCGGATTCACCCCTCCACTTT. Its translation: CASSGRGPDSPLHF.

V usage is TRBV7-2 and J usage is TRBJ2-3, with a possible D match to TRBD2 (6 bases). This CDR3 contains 14 residues. Per the germline V gene, CDR1 is SGHTA and CDR2 is FQGNSA. V was trimmed by 4 bases and J by 2 bases, leaving 10 bases between them. CDR3 region: CASSSWDFTDTQYF. CDR3 DNA sequence: TGTGCCAGCAGCTCCTGGGACTTCACAGATACGCAGTATTTT.

This rearrangement joins TRBV6-1 to TRBJ2-2, with D possibly being TRBD1 (6 bases). The V end lost 2 bases, the J end lost 0 bases, and 19 bases lay between the germline ends. The germline V gene has CDR1 MNHNS and CDR2 SASEGT. CDR3 length equals 19 residues. The CDR3 loop reads CASSENVIAGATNTGELFF. In DNA, the CDR3 is TGTGCCAGCAGTGAAAACGTAATAGCAGGGGCAACGAACACCGGGGAGCTGTTTTTT.

The chain links TRBV7-2 to TRBJ2-3; D is possibly TRBD2 (6 bases). The CDR3 runs 14 residues. V was cut by 5 bases and J by 2 bases, with 11 bases left in between. CDR1 and CDR2 (germline): SGHTA, FQGNSA. The CDR3 reads CASSPRRDTDTQYF. The CDR3 bases are TGTGCCAGCAGCCCCCGGCGGGACACAGATACGCAGTATTTT.

The chain couples TRBV30 to TRBJ2-5, with 8 bases matching TRBD2. Germline V gives CDR1 GTSNPN, CDR2 SVGIG (reference sequence). The CDR3 contains 16 residues. Trimming removed 3 bases from V and 1 base from J; junction bases left unmatched: 10. The chain's CDR3 is CAWRPPGGYTQETQYF. The DNA for the CDR3 is TGTGCCTGGAGACCGCCGGGGGGGTATACCCAAGAGACCCAGTACTTC.

This clone was detected only a few times. The genes are TRBV19 and TRBJ1-5; D is undetermined. Germline CDR1 and CDR2: LNHDA and SQIVND (reference sequence). The CDR3 is 17 residues long. Between the trimmed V and J ends, which lost 3 bases and 0 bases, there was a span of 15 bases. As DNA, the CDR3 is TGTGCCAGTAGTATCGAGAGTACACTAGATAGCAATCAGCCCCAGCATTTT. Amino acids: CASSIESTLDSNQPQHF. Full variable domain (remainder filled in from reference TRBV19 and TRBJ1-5): DGGITQSPKYLFRKEGQNVTLSCEQNLNHDAMYWYRQDPGQGLRLIYYSQIVNDFQKGDIAEGYSVSREKKESFPLTVTSAQKNPTAFYLCASSIESTLDSNQPQHFGDGTRLSIL.

V and J are TRBV5-5 and TRBJ2-3; no clear D gene. With 5 bases removed from V and 3 bases from J, the gap between germline ends came to 4 bases. The CDR3 length is 11 residues. Germline V gene sequence: CDR1 SGHKS, CDR2 YYEKEE (reference sequence). CDR3 region: CASSITDTQYF. The CDR3 DNA sequence: TGTGCCAGCAGTATAACAGATACGCAGTATTTT.

This clone was picked up many times. The chain couples TRBV7-8 to TRBJ1-1; the match to TRBD1 covers 8 bases. Germline CDR1 reads SGHVS; CDR2 reads FQNEAQ. J gave up 4 bases and V 4 bases, and 8 bases lay outside the gene matches. The CDR3 length is 15 residues. CDR3 nucleotide sequence: TGTGCCAGCAGCTCCCGACAGGGGCCGAGCACTGAAGCTTTCTTT. It yields the protein CASSSRQGPSTEAFF.

The chain links TRBV15 to TRBJ2-7; D gene unclear. This CDR3 has 13 residues. CDR1 is LNHNV and CDR2 is YYDKDF in the germline V gene (reference sequence). Between the trimmed V and J ends, which lost 1 base and 5 bases, there was a span of 9 bases. The CDR3 here is CATSRGPINEQYF. In nucleotides, the CDR3 is TGTGCCACCAGCAGAGGGCCCATCAACGAGCAGTACTTC.

This sequence joins TRBV27 and TRBJ2-1; 11 bases are a match to TRBD2. After removal of 5 bases from V and 6 bases from J, the junction contained 6 bases not matched to a gene. Germline loops: CDR1 MNHEY, CDR2 SMNVEV (reference sequence). The CDR3 contains 15 residues. The CDR3 DNA is TGTGCCAGCAGTCCCGCTAGCGGGGGGCCCAATGAGCAGTTCTTC. Amino acid sequence: CASSPASGGPNEQFF.

The rearrangement uses TRBV19 and TRBJ2-7; 9 nucleotides align to TRBD1. J lost 7 bases, V lost 5 bases, and 6 bases had no gene match. Germline CDR1 is LNHDA and CDR2 is SQIVND (reference sequence). The CDR3 is made up of 13 amino acids. The CDR3 DNA reads TGTGCCAGTAGTGTCGGGACAGGGCGGGAGCAGTACTTC. Residues: CASSVGTGREQYF. Full variable domain (missing parts from reference TRBV19 and TRBJ2-7): DGGITQSPKYLFRKEGQNVTLSCEQNLNHDAMYWYRQDPGQGLRLIYYSQIVNDFQKGDIAEGYSVSREKKESFPLTVTSAQKNPTAFYLCASSVGTGREQYFGPGTRLTVT.

Only one count was recorded for this clone. The genes are TRBV27 and TRBJ2-3; D unresolved. Germline lookup yields CDR1 MNHEY and CDR2 SMNVEV (reference sequence). The CDR3 spans 11 residues. V was pared by 4 bases and J by 5 bases, with 4 bases between. The CDR3 DNA follows: TGTGCCAGCAGTTCGGTAGATACGCAGTATTTT. It translates to CASSSVDTQYF.

The V call is TRBV11-1, the J call TRBJ2-3; tentative D call: TRBD2 (5 bases). There are 12 residues in the CDR3. V was cut by 5 bases and J by 12 bases, with 15 bases left in between. Per the germline V gene, CDR1 is SGHAT and CDR2 is FQDESV (reference sequence). The CDR3 region is CASSPRGRLQYF. The DNA for the CDR3 is TGTGCCAGCAGCCCTCGGGGTAGGTTACAGTATTTT. Full variable domain (missing parts from reference TRBV11-1 and TRBJ2-3): EAEVAQSPRYKITEKSQAVAFWCDPISGHATLYWYRQILGQGPELLVQFQDESVVDDSQLPKDRFSAERLKGVDSTLKIQPAELGDSAMYLCASSPRGRLQYFGPGTRLTVL.

The chain couples TRBV27 to TRBJ1-2, with 7 bases fitting TRBD1. CDR1 and CDR2 from the germline V gene are MNHEY and SMNVEV (reference sequence). The CDR3 runs 16 residues. The V gene end was trimmed by 4 bases and the J gene end by 8 bases; junction bases not matched to a gene: 16. Written as DNA, the CDR3 is TGTGCCAGCAGTTCCCTCCTCGGGGGACAGAGGGCGGGCTACACCTTC. This encodes CASSSLLGGQRAGYTF.

The J gene is TRBJ2-5, the V gene TRBV28; the match to TRBD2 covers 7 bases. The CDR3 totals 15 residues. V shed 2 bases and J 1 base; nucleotides not matched to a gene: 4. The germline V gene has CDR1 MDHEN and CDR2 SYDVKM. This CDR3 is CASSLGGVSQETQYF. DNA of the CDR3: TGTGCCAGCAGTTTAGGGGGGGTGTCCCAAGAGACCCAGTACTTC.

The V gene is TRBV5-4, the J gene TRBJ1-2; 8 bases align to TRBD1. This CDR3 contains 14 residues. After removal of 2 bases from V and 7 bases from J, the junction contained 7 bases not matched to a gene. Per germline, CDR1 SGHNT and CDR2 YYREEE (reference sequence). For the CDR3, the DNA is TGTGCCAGCAGCTTCCCGGCAGGGGGCATTGGCTACACCTTC. Encoded protein: CASSFPAGGIGYTF.

The CDR3 DNA reads as TGCGCCAGCAGCCAAGCGCAGGGGGGCTACGAGCAGTACTTC. Translation gives CASSQAQGGYEQYF. The gene calls are TRBV4-3 and TRBJ2-7; the D gene is possibly TRBD1 (7 bases). Trimming took off 1 base at V and 3 bases at J, with 10 bases between the two ends. This CDR3 contains 14 residues. Germline V gene sequence: CDR1 LGHNA, CDR2 YSLEER.